The clone carrying this T cell receptor beta chain was seen only once. The antigen remains unidentified. This sample stems from a study of cytomegalovirus exposure and HLA in healthy donors. Looking at the study overall: The approximately 670 first-cohort repertoires and the approximately 110 validation repertoires shared the same platform, a later analysis reported.

Trimming cost V 6 bases and J 4 bases; bases outside gene matches: 6. The CDR3 is 14 residues long. Per germline, CDR1 MNHNY and CDR2 SVGAGI (reference sequence). General study findings and limits: The finding came from a later analysis; first-cohort TCR clusters tended to co-occur in the roughly 120 validation repertoires.

The repertoire was sequenced with immunoSEQ multiplex PCR; TCRdb's copy has only in-frame clones and lacks some. The sample gives more than 110,000 clones, approximately 86% of which show up once; about 7.9% is in the top ten. The receptor was derived from a woman in her late teens or twenties in good health and CMV-seropositive. The material sequenced was PBMCs. This chain connects TRBV6-6 to TRBJ2-4; 7 nucleotides line up with TRBD1. Here the CDR3 reads CASRPRTGKNIQYF. Written as DNA, the CDR3 is TGTGCCAGCAGACCTCGGACAGGAAAAAACATTCAGTACTTC.